This is a list of T cell receptor beta chains from one sample in a study of T cells after yellow fever vaccination. TCRdb independently ran MiXCR on the 5' RACE reads; one entry per CDR3 protein. The sample records a few hundred thousand distinct CDR3 sequences, approximately 9% being singletons. The sequenced sample was PBMCs, obtained on the day of the first yellow fever vaccination. Receptors were obtained from a young man who received the YFV17D yellow fever vaccine. Each CDR3 is given with its conserved first and last residue. Each record gives: J gene, V gene, clone size, D gene, CDR3 protein, CDR3 DNA. The D gene is left open where the match is weak. Clone size is not always given. Where it is, it says once, few, many or a class for expanded clones.

J: TRBJ2-3
V: TRBV4-3
size: few
D: -
CDR3: CASSQDLVADTQYF
DNA: TGCGCCAGCAGCCAAGATTTAGTAGCGGATACGCAGTATTTT

J: TRBJ2-5
V: TRBV7-8
size: many
D: TRBD1
CDR3: CASSWDSQETQYF
DNA: TGTGCCAGCAGCTGGGACAGCCAAGAGACCCAGTACTTC

J: TRBJ1-2
V: TRBV7-2
size: many
D: -
CDR3: CASSLAGAYGYTF
DNA: TGTGCCAGCAGCTTAGCAGGGGCCTATGGCTACACCTTC

J: TRBJ2-4
V: TRBV6-5
size: -
D: -
CDR3: CASSYSGVGFKNIQYF
DNA: TGTGCCAGCAGTTATTCAGGGGTTGGATTTAAAAACATTCAGTACTTC

J: TRBJ1-2
V: TRBV18
size: -
D: TRBD1
CDR3: CASSPFTPGQGRRGYGYTF
DNA: TGTGCCAGCTCACCATTTACCCCGGGACAGGGGAGGCGAGGCTATGGCTACACCTTC

J: TRBJ2-3
V: TRBV5-1
size: many
D: TRBD2
CDR3: CASRSLAGSTDTQYF
DNA: TGCGCCAGCAGGTCGTTAGCGGGGAGCACAGATACGCAGTATTTT

J: TRBJ2-1
V: TRBV6-5
size: -
D: TRBD1
CDR3: CASSPSGTGVSEQFF
DNA: TGTGCCAGCAGTCCCTCGGGGACAGGGGTTTCGGAGCAGTTCTTC

J: TRBJ2-7
V: TRBV7-2
size: -
D: -
CDR3: CASTYVGGEQYF
DNA: TGTGCCAGCACCTACGTCGGGGGCGAGCAGTACTTC

J: TRBJ1-6
V: TRBV6-1
size: few
D: -
CDR3: CASRRGGLNSPLHF
DNA: TGTGCCAGCCGGCGGGGGGGTCTTAATTCACCCCTCCACTTT

J: TRBJ2-3
V: TRBV7-4
size: -
D: TRBD1
CDR3: CASSPQITGVGDTQYF
DNA: TGTGCCAGCAGCCCGCAGATCACAGGGGTGGGAGATACGCAGTATTTT

J: TRBJ2-1
V: TRBV19
size: -
D: -
CDR3: CASSIVETSSNEQFF
DNA: TGTGCCAGTAGTATAGTAGAGACTAGTTCCAATGAGCAGTTCTTC

J: TRBJ2-1
V: TRBV5-5
size: -
D: TRBD2
CDR3: CASSLPTSWNEQFF
DNA: TGTGCCAGCAGCTTGCCGACTAGCTGGAATGAGCAGTTCTTC

J: TRBJ2-5
V: TRBV4-3
size: -
D: -
CDR3: CASSQVVGRQETQYF
DNA: TGCGCCAGCAGCCAAGTTGTCGGGAGACAAGAGACCCAGTACTTC

J: TRBJ2-4
V: TRBV3-1
size: -
D: TRBD1
CDR3: CASSQVGMGQGARISKNIQYF
DNA: TGTGCCAGCAGCCAAGTAGGAATGGGACAGGGGGCTAGAATTTCCAAAAACATTCAGTACTTC

J: TRBJ2-1
V: TRBV19
size: few
D: -
CDR3: CASSIVGWNEQFF
DNA: TGTGCCAGTAGTATTGTGGGGTGGAATGAGCAGTTCTTC

J: TRBJ1-1
V: TRBV6-5
size: -
D: -
CDR3: CASSYSAGGGNTEAFF
DNA: TGTGCCAGCAGTTACTCAGCCGGAGGGGGTAACACTGAAGCTTTCTTT

J: TRBJ2-1
V: TRBV18
size: -
D: -
CDR3: CASSQSDSSYNEQFF
DNA: TGTGCCAGCTCACAGAGCGACAGCTCCTACAATGAGCAGTTCTTC

J: TRBJ2-2
V: TRBV5-1
size: many
D: -
CDR3: CASSLKQIANTGELFF
DNA: TGCGCCAGCAGCTTAAAACAGATAGCGAACACCGGGGAGCTGTTTTTT

J: TRBJ1-1
V: TRBV28
size: few
D: -
CDR3: CASSLLGGLSGLNTEAFF
DNA: TGTGCCAGCAGTTTACTAGGGGGACTCTCCGGACTAAACACTGAAGCTTTCTTT

J: TRBJ1-4
V: TRBV2
size: -
D: -
CDR3: CASSEAQTRHEKLFF
DNA: TGTGCCAGCAGTGAAGCGCAGACAAGGCATGAAAAACTGTTTTTT

J: TRBJ1-1
V: TRBV6-1
size: many
D: -
CDR3: CASSLTYSVSGGSAFF
DNA: TGTGCCAGCAGTCTAACTTACTCGGTGAGCGGGGGCTCGGCTTTCTTT

J: TRBJ2-5
V: TRBV5-5
size: many
D: -
CDR3: CASSLWEETQYF
DNA: TGTGCCAGCAGCTTATGGGAAGAGACCCAGTACTTC

J: TRBJ1-6
V: TRBV18
size: -
D: -
CDR3: CASSPGAVYNSPLHF
DNA: TGTGCCAGCTCACCTGGGGCCGTCTATAATTCACCCCTCCACTTT

J: TRBJ1-2
V: TRBV6-1
size: -
D: TRBD1
CDR3: CASSVDRARGYTF
DNA: TGTGCCAGCAGTGTCGACAGGGCACGCGGCTACACCTTC

J: TRBJ2-3
V: TRBV7-3
size: many
D: TRBD2
CDR3: CASRLAGEDTQYF
DNA: TGTGCCAGCAGACTAGCGGGGGAAGATACGCAGTATTTT

J: TRBJ2-2
V: TRBV5-1
size: few
D: TRBD1
CDR3: CASSRGQGPTGELFF
DNA: TGCGCCAGCAGCAGGGGACAGGGACCCACCGGGGAGCTGTTTTTT

J: TRBJ2-3
V: TRBV28
size: few
D: TRBD2
CDR3: CASRSSGVADTQYF
DNA: TGTGCCAGCAGGTCTAGCGGGGTGGCGGATACGCAGTATTTT

J: TRBJ2-1
V: TRBV5-1
size: few
D: -
CDR3: CASSLPLGGYNEQFF
DNA: TGCGCCAGCAGCTTGCCCTTAGGTGGGTACAATGAGCAGTTCTTC

J: TRBJ1-4
V: TRBV12-3/TRBV12-4
size: -
D: -
CDR3: CASSERGEGEKLFF
DNA: TGTGCCAGCAGCGAGAGAGGGGAAGGAGAAAAACTGTTTTTT

J: TRBJ2-1
V: TRBV29-1
size: -
D: -
CDR3: CSVGGEGDSYNEQFF
DNA: TGCAGCGTTGGTGGGGAAGGGGACTCCTACAATGAGCAGTTCTTC

J: TRBJ1-2
V: TRBV5-1
size: many
D: TRBD1
CDR3: CASSGTGLRSYGYTF
DNA: TGCGCCAGCAGCGGGACAGGGCTTCGCTCCTATGGCTACACCTTC

J: TRBJ2-2
V: TRBV5-1
size: few
D: TRBD2
CDR3: CASSLEAREGRSGELFF
DNA: TGCGCCAGCAGTTTAGAAGCCAGGGAGGGAAGGTCCGGGGAGCTGTTTTTT

J: TRBJ2-3
V: TRBV12-3/TRBV12-4
size: few
D: -
CDR3: CASSLPPGQSPDTQYF
DNA: TGTGCCAGCAGCCTACCGCCGGGACAATCCCCAGATACGCAGTATTTT

J: TRBJ2-7
V: TRBV7-9
size: -
D: TRBD1
CDR3: CASSGGQVGFSYEQYF
DNA: TGTGCCAGCAGCGGGGGACAGGTGGGATTCTCCTACGAGCAGTACTTC

J: TRBJ2-2
V: TRBV6-2/TRBV6-3
size: -
D: TRBD1
CDR3: CASTPLTGAYTGELFF
DNA: TGTGCCAGCACCCCTCTGACAGGGGCCTACACCGGGGAGCTGTTTTTT

J: TRBJ1-4
V: TRBV4-1
size: -
D: -
CDR3: CASSQARGGFEKLFF
DNA: TGCGCCAGCAGCCAAGCCCGCGGGGGCTTTGAAAAACTGTTTTTT

J: TRBJ2-5
V: TRBV2
size: many
D: -
CDR3: CASSEVGQGETQYF
DNA: TGTGCCAGCAGTGAAGTGGGCCAGGGGGAGACCCAGTACTTC

J: TRBJ1-1
V: TRBV7-2
size: many
D: -
CDR3: CASSPRTAYLNTEAFF
DNA: TGTGCCAGCAGCCCTCGAACTGCCTACCTGAACACTGAAGCTTTCTTT

J: TRBJ2-2
V: TRBV7-2
size: -
D: -
CDR3: CASNRQRVNTGELFF
DNA: TGTGCCAGCAACCGGCAGCGGGTAAACACCGGGGAGCTGTTTTTT

J: TRBJ2-7
V: TRBV20-1
size: many
D: -
CDR3: CSTTPGGYEQYF
DNA: TGCAGTACTACCCCAGGGGGGTACGAGCAGTACTTC

J: TRBJ2-1
V: TRBV2
size: few
D: -
CDR3: CASALGGQQFF
DNA: TGTGCCAGCGCTTTAGGGGGGCAGCAGTTCTTC

J: TRBJ1-5
V: TRBV7-9
size: many
D: TRBD1
CDR3: CASSLGQSNQPQHF
DNA: TGTGCCAGCAGCTTGGGACAGTCCAATCAGCCCCAGCATTTT

J: TRBJ2-1
V: TRBV5-1
size: many
D: TRBD2
CDR3: CASSRQTSGGADEQFF
DNA: TGCGCCAGCAGCCGGCAAACTAGCGGGGGGGCAGATGAGCAGTTCTTC

J: TRBJ2-5
V: TRBV5-1
size: -
D: TRBD1
CDR3: CASSQGGRVETQYF
DNA: TGCGCCAGCAGCCAAGGGGGCCGAGTAGAGACCCAGTACTTC

J: TRBJ1-1
V: TRBV7-3
size: -
D: -
CDR3: CASSRTRWDAEAFF
DNA: TGTGCCAGCAGTCGGACCAGGTGGGACGCTGAAGCTTTCTTT

J: TRBJ1-4
V: TRBV7-2
size: many
D: -
CDR3: CASSNQKGHEKLFF
DNA: TGTGCCAGCAGCAACCAGAAAGGGCATGAAAAACTGTTTTTT

J: TRBJ2-7
V: TRBV9
size: -
D: TRBD1
CDR3: CASGRAGGFHEQYF
DNA: TGTGCCAGCGGACGGGCAGGGGGTTTCCACGAGCAGTACTTC

J: TRBJ2-3
V: TRBV10-3
size: -
D: -
CDR3: CAITQTKASTDTQYF
DNA: TGTGCCATCACCCAGACTAAAGCTAGCACAGATACGCAGTATTTT

J: TRBJ2-3
V: TRBV7-9
size: -
D: -
CDR3: CASSLEEADPDTQYF
DNA: TGTGCCAGCAGCTTAGAGGAGGCAGACCCAGATACGCAGTATTTT

J: TRBJ1-1
V: TRBV4-3
size: many
D: -
CDR3: CASSRRTANTEAFF
DNA: TGCGCCAGCAGCCGCCGGACAGCGAACACTGAAGCTTTCTTT

J: TRBJ2-5
V: TRBV6-1
size: many
D: -
CDR3: CASSAGARETQYF
DNA: TGTGCCAGCAGTGCAGGGGCAAGGGAGACCCAGTACTTC

J: TRBJ2-1
V: TRBV9
size: few
D: -
CDR3: CASSVDLSSYNEQFF
DNA: TGTGCCAGCAGCGTAGATCTGAGCTCCTACAATGAGCAGTTCTTC

J: TRBJ2-7
V: TRBV20-1
size: few
D: -
CDR3: CSARDLEGESSYEQYF
DNA: TGCAGTGCTAGAGATCTCGAGGGGGAAAGCTCCTACGAGCAGTACTTC

J: TRBJ1-2
V: TRBV7-2
size: -
D: -
CDR3: CASSLGVELRGYTF
DNA: TGTGCCAGCAGCTTAGGAGTGGAGCTTCGGGGCTACACCTTC

J: TRBJ1-1
V: TRBV20-1
size: -
D: -
CDR3: CSARAGGVNTEAFF
DNA: TGCAGTGCTAGGGCAGGTGGAGTGAACACTGAAGCTTTCTTT

J: TRBJ2-1
V: TRBV5-4
size: -
D: TRBD2
CDR3: CASSGRGGGSNEQFF
DNA: TGTGCCAGCAGTGGCCGCGGGGGGGGTTCCAATGAGCAGTTCTTC

J: TRBJ2-1
V: TRBV20-1
size: many
D: -
CDR3: CSAGAEGSSYNEQFF
DNA: TGCAGTGCTGGGGCGGAAGGGAGCTCCTACAATGAGCAGTTCTTC

J: TRBJ1-6
V: TRBV6-1
size: many
D: TRBD1
CDR3: CASSLPLTGVTYNSPLHF
DNA: TGTGCCAGCAGTCTCCCCCTAACAGGGGTCACCTATAATTCACCCCTCCACTTT

J: TRBJ1-3
V: TRBV9
size: -
D: TRBD1
CDR3: CASSRRGQTVRGSGNTIYF
DNA: TGTGCCAGCAGCCGACGGGGACAGACCGTTCGTGGCTCTGGAAACACCATATATTTT

J: TRBJ2-2
V: TRBV4-3
size: -
D: TRBD2
CDR3: CASSQVAGRVAGNTGELFF
DNA: TGCGCCAGCAGCCAAGTAGCGGGGCGAGTAGCGGGGAACACCGGGGAGCTGTTTTTT